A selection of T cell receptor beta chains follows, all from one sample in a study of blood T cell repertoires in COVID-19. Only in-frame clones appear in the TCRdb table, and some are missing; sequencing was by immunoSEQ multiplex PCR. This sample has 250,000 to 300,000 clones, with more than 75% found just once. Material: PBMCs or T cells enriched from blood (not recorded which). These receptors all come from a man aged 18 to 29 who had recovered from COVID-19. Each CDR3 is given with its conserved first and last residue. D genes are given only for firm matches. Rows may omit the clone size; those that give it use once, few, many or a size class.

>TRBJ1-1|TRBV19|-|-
TGTGCCAGTAGAGCTCCGGGGATTGAAGCTTTCTTT
CASRAPGIEAFF
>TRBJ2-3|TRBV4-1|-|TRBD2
TGCGCCAGCAGCCCAGGACTAGCGGGGGGGCCGAGCACAGATACGCAGTATTTT
CASSPGLAGGPSTDTQYF
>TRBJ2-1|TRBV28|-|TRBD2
TGTGCCAGCAGTAACTACGGACTAGCGGGAGAGGGTGAGCAGTTCTTC
CASSNYGLAGEGEQFF
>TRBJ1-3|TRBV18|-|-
TGTGCCAGCTCACCACCGTCACTCGGAAACACCATATATTTT
CASSPPSLGNTIYF
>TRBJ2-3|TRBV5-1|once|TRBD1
TGCGCCAGCAGCCCCCGGACAGGGGGTATAGATACGCAGTATTTT
CASSPRTGGIDTQYF
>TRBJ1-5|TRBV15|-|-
TGTGCCACCAGCAGGGCAGGGGCGGGCAATCAGCCCCAGCATTTT
CATSRAGAGNQPQHF
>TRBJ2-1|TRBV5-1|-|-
TGCGCCAGCAGCTTGGGTGCGGGAATGGATTACAATGAGCAGTTCTTC
CASSLGAGMDYNEQFF
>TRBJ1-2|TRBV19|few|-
TGTGCCAGCGAGACAGACTACTATGGCTACACCTTC
CASETDYYGYTF
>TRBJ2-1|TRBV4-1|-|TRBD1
TGCGCCAGCAGCCAATCTTTTACGACAGGGCTGGCGAATGAGCAGTTCTTC
CASSQSFTTGLANEQFF
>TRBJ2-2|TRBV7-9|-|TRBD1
TGTGCCAGCACCAAGGGGACAGGATCGAACACCGGGGAGCTGTTTTTT
CASTKGTGSNTGELFF
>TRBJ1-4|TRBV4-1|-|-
TGCGCCAGCAGCCAGGACTCCCAGGGGCTGGGGGAAAAACTGTTTTTT
CASSQDSQGLGEKLFF
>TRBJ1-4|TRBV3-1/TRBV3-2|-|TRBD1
TGTGCCAGCAGCCTAAAGGACAGGGCTAAAAAACTGTTTTTT
CASSLKDRAKKLFF
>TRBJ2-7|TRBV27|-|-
TGTGCCAGCAGTTTATTGGGGACAAGCGGTTACGAGCAGTACTTC
CASSLLGTSGYEQYF
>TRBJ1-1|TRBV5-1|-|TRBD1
TGCGCCAGCAGTCCTTCACAGGGGGCTGGGAACACTGAAGCTTTCTTT
CASSPSQGAGNTEAFF
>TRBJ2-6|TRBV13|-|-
TGTGCCAGCAGCTCGGACTTGGCCAACGTCCTGACTTTC
CASSSDLANVLTF
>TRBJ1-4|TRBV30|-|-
TGTGCCTGGAGTGGGGCTGCTAATGAAAAACTGTTTTTT
CAWSGAANEKLFF
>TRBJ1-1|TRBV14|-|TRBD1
TGTGCCAGCAGCGGACGGACAGGGAACACTGAAGCTTTCTTT
CASSGRTGNTEAFF
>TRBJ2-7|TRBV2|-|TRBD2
TGTGCCAGCAGAACTGGACTAGCGGGAGGCGAGCAGTACTTC
CASRTGLAGGEQYF
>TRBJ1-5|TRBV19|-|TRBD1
TGTGCCAGCAGCCAGGGACAGGGGCTGAATCAGCCCCAGCATTTT
CASSQGQGLNQPQHF
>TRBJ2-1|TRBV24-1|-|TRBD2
TGTGCCACCAGTGACCCCGCTAGCGGGAGGGCCTGGGATGAGCAGTTCTTC
CATSDPASGRAWDEQFF
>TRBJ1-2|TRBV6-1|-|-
TGTGCCAGCAGTGAAATCAGGGGCCCCTATGGCTACACCTTC
CASSEIRGPYGYTF
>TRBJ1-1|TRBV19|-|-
TGTGCCAGTAGTAATGACCGGGATAACACTGAAGCTTTCTTT
CASSNDRDNTEAFF
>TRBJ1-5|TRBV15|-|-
TGTGCCACCAGCAGAGGCGGGGTTAGCAATCAGCCCCAGCATTTT
CATSRGGVSNQPQHF
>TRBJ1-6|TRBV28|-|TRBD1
TGTGCCAGCAGTCTGGGGACAGCAACATCTAATTCACCCCTCCACTTT
CASSLGTATSNSPLHF
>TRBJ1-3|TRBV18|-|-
TGTGCCAGCTCCCCAACACAGGGTTCTGGAAACACCATATATTTT
CASSPTQGSGNTIYF
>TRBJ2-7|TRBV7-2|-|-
TGTGCCAGCAGCTTAAGGGGCTTGGGGACTCCTTTCGGAGAGCAGTACTTC
CASSLRGLGTPFGEQYF
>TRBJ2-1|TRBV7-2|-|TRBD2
TGTGCCAGCAGCTCTAGTCCGACTAGCGGGGGCTACAATGAGCAGTTCTTC
CASSSSPTSGGYNEQFF
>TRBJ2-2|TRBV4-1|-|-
TGCGCCAGCAGCCGATCAGGGGCGAACACCGGGGAGCTGTTTTTT
CASSRSGANTGELFF
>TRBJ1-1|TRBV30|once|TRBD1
TGTGCCTGGACCCCAGCAGGGGGTTCTACTGAAGCTTTCTTT
CAWTPAGGSTEAFF
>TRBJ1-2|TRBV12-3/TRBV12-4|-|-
TGTGCCAGCAGGCCCGACACGTATGGCTACACCTTC
CASRPDTYGYTF
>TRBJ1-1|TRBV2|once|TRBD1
TGTGCCAGCAGTAACCGGGACAGGGTCGCTGAAGCTTTCTTT
CASSNRDRVAEAFF